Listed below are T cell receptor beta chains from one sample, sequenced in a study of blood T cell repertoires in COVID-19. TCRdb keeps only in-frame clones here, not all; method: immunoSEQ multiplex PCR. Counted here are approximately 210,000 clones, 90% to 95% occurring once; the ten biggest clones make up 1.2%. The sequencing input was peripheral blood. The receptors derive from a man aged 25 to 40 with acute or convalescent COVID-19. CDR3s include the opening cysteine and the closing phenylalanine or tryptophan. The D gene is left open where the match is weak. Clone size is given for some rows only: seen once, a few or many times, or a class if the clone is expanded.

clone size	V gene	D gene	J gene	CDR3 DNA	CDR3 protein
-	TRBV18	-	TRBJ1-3	TGTGCCAGCTCACTCAACAGGGAGAGGAGCTCTGGAAACACCATATATTTT	CASSLNRERSSGNTIYF
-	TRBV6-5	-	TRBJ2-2	TGTGCCAGCAGTTACAATCTCAAGGGGCTGGCCGGGGAGCTGTTTTTT	CASSYNLKGLAGELFF
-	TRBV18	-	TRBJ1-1	TGTGCCAGCTCACCTCTTAGACTTGAATCGAACACTGAAGCTTTCTTT	CASSPLRLESNTEAFF
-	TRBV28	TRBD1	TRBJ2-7	TGTGCCAGCAGTAAAGGGGACAGGGGGTTCGAGCAGTACTTC	CASSKGDRGFEQYF
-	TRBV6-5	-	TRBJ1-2	TGTGCCAGCAGTTACTCAGCGGTGGGCCGGGGCTACACCTTC	CASSYSAVGRGYTF
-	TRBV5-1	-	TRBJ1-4	TGCGCCAGCAGCGAACCAGGTTTATTAGATGAAAAACTGTTTTTT	CASSEPGLLDEKLFF
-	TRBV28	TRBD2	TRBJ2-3	TGTGCCAGCAGTGCCCTAGCGGTATACACAGATACGCAGTATTTT	CASSALAVYTDTQYF
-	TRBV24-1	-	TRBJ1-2	TGTGCCACCAGTGGAGGCTATGGCTACACCTTC	CATSGGYGYTF
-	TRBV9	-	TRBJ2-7	TGTGCCAGCAGCGTAGCGGGGAGCACCTACGAGCAGTACTTC	CASSVAGSTYEQYF
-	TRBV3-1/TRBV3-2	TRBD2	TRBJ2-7	TGTGCCAGCAGCCAAGACGTACCTAGCGGGAGTAGGTCCTACGAGCAGTACTTC	CASSQDVPSGSRSYEQYF
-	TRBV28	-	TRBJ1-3	TGTGCCAGCTATGGCCGATTTTTTGTAAACACCATATATTTT	CASYGRFFVNTIYF
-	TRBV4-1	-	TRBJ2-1	TGCGCCAGCAGCCTAAAATTCACCGGGACTCACGTCTCAGATGAGCAGTTCTTC	CASSLKFTGTHVSDEQFF
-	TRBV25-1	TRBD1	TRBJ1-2	TGTGCCAGCAGTGACCCCGGACAGGGGAATGGCTACACCTTC	CASSDPGQGNGYTF
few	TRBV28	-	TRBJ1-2	TGTGCCAGCAGTTTTGACCAAACAGTGAGCTATGGCTACACCTTC	CASSFDQTVSYGYTF
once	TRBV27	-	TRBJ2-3	TGTGCCAGCAGCCCTAAAATGGACGGCGGGGGCACAGATACGCAGTATTTT	CASSPKMDGGGTDTQYF